Each of the 30 T cell receptor beta chains below was sequenced from the same sample in a study of a mutant IDH1 vaccine in newly diagnosed glioma (dated by TCRdb to about 2021). Library method: the immunoSEQ multiplex PCR assay. The source is immuneACCESS, and TCRdb retained only in-frame sequences with V and J called. Part of the clones is not carried over; for the studies checked, unresolved V genes explain less than half of this, and the remainder is unexplained. The sample has just under 95,000 clones on record, around 82% of them singletons. Of the sample, roughly 7.1% falls within the top ten clones. Reading the label with the study, this specimen's time point is: baseline, week 1 (first vaccination visit). The treatment or condition label on this specimen signifies: pre-vaccination baseline after standard-of-care therapy. Here the sequenced sample was PBMCs, taken from a glioma patient treated with radiotherapy, temozolomide or both. The receptors were sampled from a woman between 50 and 59 years old with glioma.

A remark on this clone: This sample also contains other DNA sequences that code for the same CDR3. CDR3 DNA sequence: TGTGCCAGCAGCTCACAGGGAGGCACTGAAGCTTTCTTT. It encodes CASSSQGGTEAFF. This sequence joins TRBV7-9 and TRBJ1-1; D is perhaps TRBD1 (6 bases). This CDR3 has 13 residues. Germline V gene data show CDR1 as SEHNR and CDR2 as FQNEAQ (reference sequence). V was pared by 4 bases and J by 4 bases, with 10 bases between. The full variable domain, completed using reference TRBV7-9 and TRBJ1-1, is DTGVSQNPRHKITKRGQNVTFRCDPISEHNRLYWYRQTLGQGPEFLTYFQNEAQLEKSRLLSDRFSAERPKGSFSTLEIQRTEQGDSAMYLCASSSQGGTEAFFGQGTRLTVV.

The chain carries TRBV18 and TRBJ1-1; tentative D call: TRBD1 (5 bases). The V and J ends lost 3 bases and 5 bases respectively, with 13 bases between them. In germline, CDR1 is KGHSH, CDR2 LQKENI. There are 14 residues in the CDR3. The CDR3 spells CASSPIGGGTEAFF. The CDR3 DNA is TGTGCCAGCTCACCCATCGGTGGGGGTACTGAAGCTTTCTTT.

J is TRBJ1-5 and V is TRBV6-5; no reliable D call. CDR1 and CDR2 from the germline V gene are MNHEY and SVGAGI. Trimming took off 0 bases at V and 6 bases at J, with 9 bases between the two ends. This CDR3 contains 14 residues. The CDR3 sequence is CASSYSKRTQPQHF. CDR3 DNA: TGTGCCAGCAGTTACTCTAAGAGGACTCAGCCCCAGCATTTT.

This chain uses TRBV9 with TRBJ1-1, with D possibly TRBD1 on 5 matching bases. The germline V gene has CDR1 SGDLS and CDR2 YYNGEE. CDR3 length equals 14 residues. Between the trimmed V and J ends, which lost 0 bases and 2 bases, there was a span of 8 bases. CDR3 region: CASSVGGTNTEAFF. The CDR3 bases are TGTGCCAGCAGCGTAGGCGGGACTAACACTGAAGCTTTCTTT. The full variable domain, with the rest looked up from reference TRBV9 and TRBJ1-1, is DSGVTQTPKHLITATGQRVTLRCSPRSGDLSVYWYQQSLDQGLQFLIQYYNGEERAKGNILERFSAQQFPDLHSELNLSSLELGDSALYFCASSVGGTNTEAFFGQGTRLTVV.

This clone was detected a few times. The rearrangement joins TRBV6-4 to TRBJ1-6; D may be TRBD1 (5 bases). V gave up 3 bases and J gave up 7 bases, with 10 bases separating them. Germline CDR1 is MRHNA and CDR2 is SNTAGT. The CDR3 length is 14 residues. CDR3 coding DNA: TGTGCCAGCAGTGATCAGGGAAACAATTCACCCCTCCACTTT. As protein: CASSDQGNNSPLHF.

The V gene is TRBV6-6, the J gene TRBJ1-5, with D hard to call. V was pared by 2 bases and J by 3 bases, with 8 bases between. Germline V lookup: CDR1 MNHNY, CDR2 SVGAGI (reference sequence). CDR3 length: 14 residues. CDR3 region: CASSYRQNNQPQHF. Written as DNA, the CDR3 is TGTGCCAGCAGTTACCGGCAGAACAATCAGCCCCAGCATTTT.

This chain connects TRBV6-5 to TRBJ2-3; perhaps TRBD2 as D (6 bases). The CDR3 runs to 16 residues. Germline CDR1 is MNHEY and CDR2 is SVGAGI. V lost 4 bases, J lost 0 bases, and 14 bases lay in between. CDR3 amino acids: CASSSRQGRSTDTQYF. CDR3 DNA: TGTGCCAGCAGTTCCCGACAAGGGAGGAGCACAGATACGCAGTATTTT.

The genes are TRBV9 and TRBJ1-3, with 8 bases lining up with TRBD1. This CDR3 is 17 amino acids long. V trimming: 0 bases; J trimming: 2 bases; junction bases outside the gene matches: 7. Germline CDR1 SGDLS, CDR2 YYNGEE. The CDR3, as DNA: TGTGCCAGCAGCGTAGGAAAAACCAGGGGGCCTGGAAACACCATATATTTT. Translating gives CASSVGKTRGPGNTIYF.

The chain combines TRBV2 with TRBJ1-2; D is uncertain. CDR1 is SNHLY, CDR2 FYNNEI, per germline. The CDR3 has 15 amino acids. V lost 5 bases, J lost 2 bases, and 15 bases lay in between. The CDR3: CASSSPGGTNYGYTF. The CDR3 DNA sequence: TGTGCCAGCAGTTCCCCCGGAGGCACGAACTATGGCTACACCTTC.

J is TRBJ1-2 and V is TRBV2, with 9 bases aligning to TRBD1. Germline CDR1 reads SNHLY; CDR2 reads FYNNEI. The CDR3 contains 14 residues. Losses at the gene ends were 2 bases for V and 4 bases for J; bases not matched to a gene: 2. In DNA form, the CDR3 reads TGTGCCAGCAGTGAAATGACAGGGGGCTATGGCTACACCTTC. It codes for CASSEMTGGYGYTF.

This chain connects TRBV15 to TRBJ2-7; D is possibly TRBD1 or TRBD2 (6 bases each). V lost 3 bases and J 4 bases, leaving 10 bases between the germline ends. This CDR3 is built from 13 residues. Germline V gene data show CDR1 as LNHNV and CDR2 as YYDKDF (reference sequence). The CDR3 is CATSRGAGYEQYF. The CDR3 region has the DNA TGTGCCACCAGCAGGGGGGCGGGGTACGAGCAGTACTTC.

The V and J genes are TRBV7-2 and TRBJ1-1, with D maybe TRBD1 (6 bases). The CDR3 has 16 amino acids. Germline V gene lookup returns CDR1 SGHTA and CDR2 FQGNSA. The V end lost 5 bases, the J end lost 0 bases, and 16 bases lay between the germline ends. The CDR3 here is CASSLTGPNMNTEAFF. CDR3 coding DNA: TGTGCCAGCAGCCTGACAGGACCCAATATGAACACTGAAGCTTTCTTT.

As DNA, the CDR3 is TGCAGTGCTGGGGAGTACGAGCAGTACTTC. It yields the protein CSAGEYEQYF. V usage is TRBV20-1 and J usage is TRBJ2-7; a weak D match, TRBD2 (5 bases). Germline V gene sequence: CDR1 DFQATT, CDR2 SNEGSKA (reference sequence). V dropped 5 bases and J dropped 4 bases, with 6 bases sitting between them. This CDR3 comprises 10 residues.

The chain combines TRBV10-1 with TRBJ2-1; TRBD1 matches 8 bases. The CDR3 is 14 amino acids. Germline CDR1 is WNHNN and CDR2 is SYGVQD (reference sequence). Germline trimming cut 6 bases from V and 3 bases from J; bases unmatched to any gene: 4. As DNA, the CDR3 is TGCGCCAGCAGCGGGACAGGAGTCTACAATGAGCAGTTCTTC. Translated: CASSGTGVYNEQFF.

In nucleotides, the CDR3 is TGTGCCAGCAGCGTAGCTGCAACTAATGAAAAACTGTTTTTT. This sequence encodes CASSVAATNEKLFF. The chain employs TRBV9 and TRBJ1-4; D is uncertain. The CDR3 spans 14 residues. Germline values: CDR1 SGDLS, CDR2 YYNGEE. The ends were cut back, 0 bases at V and 0 bases at J, with 3 bases in the middle.

The chain links TRBV25-1 to TRBJ1-2; perhaps TRBD1 as D (6 bases). Germline assignment: CDR1 MGHDK and CDR2 SYGVNS. V lost 2 bases, J lost 5 bases, and 12 bases lay in between. The CDR3 extends over 14 amino acids. The CDR3 is CASSEPGTTYGYTF. The CDR3 bases are TGTGCCAGCAGTGAACCCGGGACAACGTATGGCTACACCTTC.

The chain combines TRBV19 with TRBJ1-2; D is undetermined. Per germline, CDR1 LNHDA and CDR2 SQIVND (reference sequence). V was shortened by 1 base and J by 7 bases, with 7 bases between the two germline ends. This CDR3 is 12 amino acids long. The CDR3 is CASSIGSGGYTF. Written as DNA, the CDR3 is TGTGCCAGTAGTATAGGCTCTGGTGGCTACACCTTC.

The V and J genes are TRBV27 and TRBJ2-7; TRBD2 aligns across 8 bases. The CDR3 is made up of 15 amino acids. Germline-derived CDR1 and CDR2 are MNHEY and SMNVEV (reference sequence). Trimming removed 3 bases from V and 4 bases from J; junction bases left unmatched: 8. The CDR3 region is CASSLDAGGRYEQYF. DNA of the CDR3: TGTGCCAGCAGTTTGGACGCGGGGGGTCGATACGAGCAGTACTTC.

V gene TRBV5-4 combines with J gene TRBJ1-1, with a weak D call TRBD1 (5 bases). The ends were cut back, 4 bases at V and 6 bases at J, with 16 bases in the middle. The germline gives CDR1 SGHNT, CDR2 YYREEE (reference sequence). The CDR3 sequence is 14 residues long. DNA of the CDR3: TGTGCCAGCAGCATGGGTCCCCAGGGCGCTGAAGCTTTCTTT. This translates into CASSMGPQGAEAFF.

The chain recombines TRBV7-8 with TRBJ1-2, with a possible D match to TRBD1 (6 bases). The length of the CDR3 is 13 residues. V was pared by 3 bases and J by 2 bases, with 7 bases between. CDR1 and CDR2 (germline): SGHVS, FQNEAQ. CDR3 DNA: TGTGCCAGCAGCTTCGACAGGAACTATGGCTACACCTTC. Its protein is CASSFDRNYGYTF.

The chain links TRBV6-1 to TRBJ1-5; D is ambiguous. The V gene lost 3 bases and the J gene lost 4 bases, with 13 bases spanning the gap. The CDR3 is made up of 15 amino acids. Germline CDR1 MNHNS, CDR2 SASEGT. Written as DNA, the CDR3 is TGTGCCAGCAGTGAGGGTCTCGGGTGGAATCAGCCCCAGCATTTT. As protein: CASSEGLGWNQPQHF.

V is TRBV6-4 and J is TRBJ2-2, with TRBD1 matching over 7 bases. The CDR3 has 14 amino acids. CDR1 and CDR2 (germline): MRHNA, SNTAGT. The junction had 4 bases not matched to a gene; V was cut back by 4 bases and J by 5 bases. CDR3 sequence reads: CASSGTGETGELFF. The CDR3 coding sequence is TGTGCCAGCAGTGGAACAGGGGAGACCGGGGAGCTGTTTTTT.

The rearrangement uses TRBV2 and TRBJ1-2, with D perhaps matching TRBD1 (5 bases). V was cut by 6 bases and J by 5 bases, with 13 bases left in between. Germline V lookup: CDR1 SNHLY, CDR2 FYNNEI. The CDR3 consists of 13 residues. This CDR3 reads CASRPQGRYGYTF. DNA for the CDR3: TGTGCCAGCAGGCCCCAGGGCCGGTATGGCTACACCTTC.

In this sample, this clone turned up a few times. The genes are TRBV19 and TRBJ1-1, with D hard to call. V dropped 5 bases and J dropped 1 base, with 14 bases sitting between them. The CDR3 is 15 residues long. Germline V gives CDR1 LNHDA, CDR2 SQIVND (reference sequence). For the CDR3, the DNA is TGTGCCAGTAGTCCCCCCGGCCTTCGGAACACTGAAGCTTTCTTT. Translation: CASSPPGLRNTEAFF.

The CDR3 region is CASSKAGRNQPQHF. The CDR3 region has the DNA TGCGCCAGCAGCAAGGCCGGGCGCAATCAGCCCCAGCATTTT. The V and J genes are TRBV23-1 and TRBJ1-5; D uncertain. TRBV23-1 is labeled an ORF, and its function is uncertain. This CDR3 has 14 amino acids. V lost 6 bases to trimming and J lost 2 bases, with 11 bases between them.

The gene calls are TRBV9 and TRBJ2-7; 9 bases agree with TRBD1. The CDR3 consists of 14 residues. Losses at the gene ends were 4 bases for V and 7 bases for J; bases not matched to a gene: 9. Germline loops: CDR1 SGDLS, CDR2 YYNGEE. The CDR3 nucleotides are TGTGCCAGCAGCTCCCGGGACAGGGCTTGGGAGCAGTACTTC. It yields the protein CASSSRDRAWEQYF.

This clone was observed a single time. V gene TRBV4-2 combines with J gene TRBJ1-2; 7 positions match TRBD1. The ends lost 4 bases at V and 3 bases at J; junction bases unmatched: 2. Germline CDR1 is LGHNA and CDR2 is YNFKEQ. The CDR3 sequence is 13 residues long. CDR3 DNA: TGTGCCAGCAGCCTAGGGACAGACTATGGCTACACCTTC. It translates to CASSLGTDYGYTF.

The chain uses TRBV5-6 and TRBJ1-2; 10 bases agree with TRBD1. The CDR3 extends over 14 amino acids. The junction had 3 bases not matched to a gene; V was cut back by 0 bases and J by 7 bases. CDR1 and CDR2 (germline): SGHDT, YYEEEE. This chain's CDR3 is CASSLAGDRGGYTF. The CDR3 DNA reads TGTGCCAGCAGCTTGGCCGGGGACAGGGGTGGCTACACCTTC.

Only a few counts were recorded for this clone. This sequence joins TRBV5-1 and TRBJ1-1; tentative D call: TRBD1 (5 bases). The V gene lost 6 bases and the J gene lost 4 bases, with 7 bases spanning the gap. CDR1 is SGHRS and CDR2 is YFSETQ in the germline V gene. This CDR3 region has 11 residues. The DNA of the CDR3 is TGCGCCAGCATGGGGGGCACTGAAGCTTTCTTT. Amino acid sequence: CASMGGTEAFF.

The chain joins TRBV15 to TRBJ1-4; D is unresolved. V was shortened by 2 bases and J by 0 bases, with 10 bases between the two germline ends. Germline CDR1 and CDR2: LNHNV and YYDKDF (reference sequence). The CDR3 consists of 16 residues. CDR3 residues: CATSRPYSATNEKLFF. In nucleotides, the CDR3 is TGTGCCACCAGCAGACCGTACAGCGCAACTAATGAAAAACTGTTTTTT.